This T cell receptor (beta chain) was documented in a study of Ad26.COV2.S vaccination and SARS-CoV-2 variants. In germline, CDR1 is SGHVS, CDR2 FNYEAQ. The V and J ends lost 1 base and 8 bases, in that order; junction bases with no gene match: 10. This CDR3 is built from 16 residues. Generated by immunoSEQ multiplex PCR, the TCRdb table keeps only in-frame clones and is missing some. The sample includes over 400,000 clones, roughly 88% seen only once; the top ten take around 4.5%. With regard to this clone: No antigen is known for it.

Documented treatment: around 19 received Ad26.COV2.S at low or high dose, single or two shots; 5 received placebo; per-sample allocation not given. Following the first vaccine or placebo injection, samples were taken on day 63. Study results and limitations: Spike-specific TCR breadth in vaccine recipients exceeded that seen in placebo recipients.

The source material was peripheral blood, sampled in a trial of Ad26.COV2.S vaccine versus placebo. The rearrangement uses TRBV7-6 and TRBJ1-4, with 7 bases aligning to TRBD1. The sequence was obtained from a person between 18 and 60 years old who received the Ad26.COV2.S COVID-19 vaccine or a placebo. CDR3 bases: TGTGCCAGCAGCTTAGAGGGGAGGGGGCTGCGGGAAAAACTGTTTTTT. Its translation is CASSLEGRGLREKLFF.